Presented here are 14 T cell receptor beta chains from one specimen sequenced in a study of control samples from healthy donors and cancer patients. The protocol was immunoSEQ multiplex PCR, while the TCRdb copy is restricted to in-frame clones and leaves out a portion. The table for this sample gives about 210,000 clones. Sequencing input: blood. Receptors were obtained from a woman between 25 and 40 years old in good health.

Turning to this clone: Other DNA sequences in the sample encode the same CDR3. The chain links TRBV6-5 to TRBJ1-5; 9 bases match TRBD1. The CDR3 runs 15 residues. The V segment lost 4 bases and the J segment 2 bases; nucleotides outside the gene matches: 3. CDR1 and CDR2 from the germline V gene are MNHEY and SVGAGI. The CDR3 DNA is TGTGCCAGCAGTTCGGACAGGGGAGGCAATCAGCCCCAGCATTTT. Protein: CASSSDRGGNQPQHF.

The chain recombines TRBV3-1 (or the pseudogene TRBV3-2) with TRBJ2-3, with a possible D match to TRBD2 (7 bases). Germline loops: CDR1 LGHDT, CDR2 YNNKEL (reference sequence). This CDR3 is built from 14 residues. V dropped 4 bases and J dropped 1 base, with 9 bases sitting between them. DNA for the CDR3: TGTGCCAGCAGCCGGGAGGGGGGCACAGATACGCAGTATTTT. Translating it yields CASSREGGTDTQYF.

The rearrangement links TRBV11-2 to TRBJ1-1; 8 bases match TRBD1. The length of the CDR3 is 11 residues. The germline CDR1 and CDR2 sequences are SGHAT and FQNNGV. Germline trimming cut 5 bases from V and 8 bases from J; bases unmatched to any gene: 1. CDR3 loop: CASSRTGEAFF. In nucleotides, the CDR3 is TGTGCCAGCAGCCGGACAGGGGAAGCTTTCTTT.

V usage is TRBV9 and J usage is TRBJ2-2, with a possible D match to TRBD1 (5 bases). Deletions cut 0 bases from V and 4 bases from J, with 10 bases between. The germline CDR1 and CDR2 sequences are SGDLS and YYNGEE. CDR3 size: 15 residues. The CDR3: CASSVDRRTTGELFF. As DNA, the CDR3 is TGTGCCAGCAGCGTAGACAGGAGAACCACCGGGGAGCTGTTTTTT.

V gene TRBV27 combines with J gene TRBJ2-3; 11 bases map to TRBD2. J gave up 2 bases and V 2 bases, and 3 bases lay outside the gene matches. The CDR3 is made up of 16 amino acids. Germline loops: CDR1 MNHEY, CDR2 SMNVEV (reference sequence). The DNA for the CDR3 is TGTGCCAGCAGTTTAATAGCGGGGGGGGTCACAGATACGCAGTATTTT. Translation: CASSLIAGGVTDTQYF.

The chain recombines TRBV21-1 with TRBJ2-1; the table gives TRBD2 as D, unverified against the DNA. TRBV21-1 corresponds to a pseudogene. The CDR3 is 11 residues long. The CDR3 region has the DNA TGTGCCAGCCGACTAGCTCGTGAGCAGTTCTTC. Translating it yields CASRLAREQFF.

This chain links TRBV7-9 with TRBJ2-1, with 8 bases identical to TRBD2. CDR3 length equals 15 residues. Germline CDR1 is SEHNR and CDR2 is FQNEAQ (reference sequence). Losses at the gene ends were 0 bases for V and 4 bases for J; bases not matched to a gene: 2. The CDR3 sequence is CASSLARGAYNEQFF. CDR3 nucleotides: TGTGCCAGCAGCTTAGCGCGGGGGGCTTACAATGAGCAGTTCTTC.

The rearrangement joins TRBV19 to TRBJ2-3; D perhaps matches TRBD1 (6 bases). CDR1 is LNHDA and CDR2 is SQIVND in the germline V gene (reference sequence). V was pared by 7 bases and J by 4 bases, with 24 bases between. The CDR3 sequence is 17 residues long. The CDR3 region is CASTLRGTGSRSDTQYF. Written as DNA, the CDR3 is TGTGCCAGTACCCTCCGAGGTACAGGGTCTCGATCAGATACGCAGTATTTT. Full variable domain (outside the CDR3, taken from reference TRBV19 and TRBJ2-3): DGGITQSPKYLFRKEGQNVTLSCEQNLNHDAMYWYRQDPGQGLRLIYYSQIVNDFQKGDIAEGYSVSREKKESFPLTVTSAQKNPTAFYLCASTLRGTGSRSDTQYFGPGTRLTVL.

The genes are TRBV27 and TRBJ2-5; D unresolved. Germline values: CDR1 MNHEY, CDR2 SMNVEV (reference sequence). This CDR3 spans 13 amino acids. Trimming left V 3 bases short and J 5 bases short, with 10 bases between. The CDR3 loop is CASSFKGGETQYF. The CDR3, as DNA: TGTGCCAGCAGTTTTAAAGGTGGGGAGACCCAGTACTTC.

This chain links TRBV7-2 with TRBJ2-3; 13 bases align to TRBD2. Germline CDR1 and CDR2: SGHTA and FQGNSA. With V trimmed by 1 base and J by 3 bases, 7 bases remained unmatched. There are 18 residues in the CDR3. The CDR3 sequence is CASSLVVTSGGNTDTQYF. The CDR3 region has the DNA TGTGCCAGCAGCTTAGTGGTGACTAGCGGGGGGAATACAGATACGCAGTATTTT. Supplemented by reference TRBV7-2 and TRBJ2-3, the full variable domain reads GAGVSQSPSNKVTEKGKDVELRCDPISGHTALYWYRQSLGQGLEFLIYFQGNSAPDKSGLPSDRFSAERTGGSVSTLTIQRTQQEDSAVYLCASSLVVTSGGNTDTQYFGPGTRLTVL.

V and J are TRBV7-2 and TRBJ2-7; possibly TRBD1 for D (6 bases). The V gene's germline CDR1 is SGHTA and CDR2 FQGNSA. This CDR3 comprises 15 residues. V dropped 3 bases and J dropped 3 bases, with 15 bases sitting between them. This CDR3 is CASSFSDSPSYEQYF. CDR3 nucleotides: TGTGCCAGCAGCTTTTCGGACAGCCCGAGCTACGAGCAGTACTTC.

The V call is TRBV4-1, the J call TRBJ1-2, with no clear D. V lost 2 bases to trimming and J lost 4 bases, with 17 bases between them. From germline, CDR1 is MGHRA and CDR2 YSYEKL. This CDR3 is built from 16 residues. CDR3 region: CASSQPIRGRGYGYTF. In DNA form, the CDR3 reads TGCGCCAGCAGCCAACCTATTCGGGGTCGGGGCTATGGCTACACCTTC.

The rearrangement uses TRBV4-1 and TRBJ1-5; 9 nucleotides align to TRBD1. The junction had 2 bases not matched to a gene; V was cut back by 4 bases and J by 1 base. This CDR3 has 15 amino acids. In germline, CDR1 is MGHRA, CDR2 YSYEKL. This chain's CDR3 is CASSPGQGSNQPQHF. In DNA form, the CDR3 reads TGCGCCAGCAGCCCGGGACAGGGAAGCAATCAGCCCCAGCATTTT.

The chain is built from TRBV24-1 and TRBJ2-7, with 7 nucleotides matching TRBD2. The trim removed 2 bases at V and 7 bases at J, leaving 4 bases unmatched. This CDR3 is built from 13 residues. Germline V gene lookup returns CDR1 KGHDR and CDR2 SFDVKD. The CDR3 bases are TGTGCCACCAGTGATTACCAGGGAGGGGAGCAGTACTTC. It yields the protein CATSDYQGGEQYF.